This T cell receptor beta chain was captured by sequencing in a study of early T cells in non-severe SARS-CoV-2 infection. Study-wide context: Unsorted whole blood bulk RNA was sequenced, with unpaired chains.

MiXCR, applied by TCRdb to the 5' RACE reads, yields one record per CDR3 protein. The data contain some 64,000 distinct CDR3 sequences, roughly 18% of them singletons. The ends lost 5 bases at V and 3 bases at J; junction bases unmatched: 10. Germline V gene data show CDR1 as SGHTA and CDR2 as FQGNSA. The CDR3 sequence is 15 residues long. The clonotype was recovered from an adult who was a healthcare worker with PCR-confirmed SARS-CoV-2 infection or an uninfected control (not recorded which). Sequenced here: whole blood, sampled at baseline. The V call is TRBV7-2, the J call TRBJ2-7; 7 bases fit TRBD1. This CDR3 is CASSPRQGSIYEQYF. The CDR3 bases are TGTGCCAGCAGCCCACGACAGGGAAGTATCTACGAGCAGTACTTC.